The 13 T cell receptor beta chains listed next were all sequenced from one sample in a study of shared clonotypes between healthy human individuals. Naive CD8 cells lacked CD45RO and underwent positive selection for CCR7, leaving out terminally differentiated effector memory CD45RA+ cells. Repertoires were generated with immunoSEQ multiplex PCR, while TCRdb's copy carries only in-frame clones and drops some. The sample yields 2 million or so clones, approximately 94% seen once. The material sequenced was naive CD8+ T cells sorted from blood. Receptor source: a man between 18 and 35 years old in good health.

The chain couples TRBV5-8 to TRBJ2-7, with 7 bases lining up with TRBD1. The CDR3 length is 16 residues. The V gene end was trimmed by 1 base and the J gene end by 1 base; junction bases not matched to a gene: 8. Germline V lookup: CDR1 SGHTS, CDR2 YDEGEE. This CDR3 reads CASSLPLTGMSYEQYF. CDR3 in DNA: TGTGCCAGCAGCTTGCCCTTGACAGGGATGTCCTACGAGCAGTACTTC.

The CDR3: CSVESAGGETQYF. CDR3 DNA: TGCAGCGTTGAATCGGCAGGGGGCGAGACCCAGTACTTC. V and J are TRBV29-1 and TRBJ2-5; 8 bases match TRBD1. The CDR3 is 13 amino acids. V shed 2 bases and J 5 bases; nucleotides not matched to a gene: 4. From germline, CDR1 is SQVTM and CDR2 ANQGSEA.

The rearrangement uses TRBV19 and TRBJ1-2; TRBD1 aligns across 8 bases. CDR3 length: 12 amino acids. Germline V lookup: CDR1 LNHDA, CDR2 SQIVND (reference sequence). V lost 9 bases and J lost 4; bases outside the gene matches: 4. The CDR3 region has the DNA TGTGCCAGCGAGGACAGGGCCTATGGCTACACCTTC. Protein product: CASEDRAYGYTF.

J is TRBJ2-7 and V is TRBV4-1; D uncertain. Trimming removed 2 bases from V and 7 bases from J, with 18 bases in between. In germline, CDR1 is MGHRA, CDR2 YSYEKL. The CDR3 length is 15 residues. CDR3 nucleotide sequence: TGCGCCAGCAGCCAACCCAGCCTGAGCTCTGGGGAGCAGTACTTC. Translated, it gives CASSQPSLSSGEQYF.

V is TRBV5-1 and J is TRBJ1-1, with TRBD1 as a possible D gene (5 bases). CDR3 length: 16 amino acids. Germline loops: CDR1 SGHRS, CDR2 YFSETQ. Trimming cost V 6 bases and J 6 bases, with 24 bases left between them. The CDR3 sequence: CASTLSGQGQGSEAFF. For the CDR3, the DNA is TGCGCCAGCACTTTGTCTGGTCAGGGTCAAGGGTCTGAAGCTTTCTTT.

A single count supports this clone. The chain links TRBV5-1 to TRBJ1-1; D gene uncertain. The CDR3 runs 16 residues. Trimming pared 0 bases from V and 4 bases from J, leaving 16 bases between. Germline V lookup: CDR1 SGHRS, CDR2 YFSETQ. In DNA form, the CDR3 reads TGCGCCAGCAGCTTGGAGGGAGGCTTAACGGTCACTGAAGCTTTCTTT. This codes for CASSLEGGLTVTEAFF. Using reference TRBV5-1 and TRBJ1-1 for the parts outside the CDR3, the full variable domain is KAGVTQTPRYLIKTRGQQVTLSCSPISGHRSVSWYQQTPGQGLQFLFEYFSETQRNKGNFPGRFSGRQFSNSRSEMNVSTLELGDSALYLCASSLEGGLTVTEAFFGQGTRLTVV.

The table lists this clone with a count of one. The rearrangement links TRBV5-8 to TRBJ2-7; 9 positions match TRBD1. CDR1 is SGHTS and CDR2 is YDEGEE in the germline V gene. After removal of 4 bases from V and 2 bases from J, the junction contained 4 bases not matched to a gene. The CDR3 sequence is 14 residues long. The CDR3 region has the DNA TGTGCCAGCAGCGAGGGACAGGGACCCTACGAGCAGTACTTC. This translates into CASSEGQGPYEQYF.

The chain uses TRBV7-9 and TRBJ1-6, with a weak D call TRBD1 (5 bases). V was trimmed by 4 bases and J by 8 bases, leaving 18 bases between them. The CDR3 loop spans 16 amino acids. CDR1 is SEHNR, CDR2 FQNEAQ, per germline (reference sequence). The CDR3 loop is CASSSRDSSGDSPLHF. CDR3 DNA: TGTGCCAGCAGCTCCCGGGACTCCTCTGGGGATTCACCCCTCCACTTT. Full variable domain (rest looked up from reference TRBV7-9 and TRBJ1-6): DTGVSQNPRHKITKRGQNVTFRCDPISEHNRLYWYRQTLGQGPEFLTYFQNEAQLEKSRLLSDRFSAERPKGSFSTLEIQRTEQGDSAMYLCASSSRDSSGDSPLHFGNGTRLTVT.

The V gene is TRBV9, the J gene TRBJ1-4; weak D call: TRBD1 (5 bases). V was trimmed by 4 bases and J by 8 bases, leaving 18 bases between them. Looked up from germline, CDR1 is SGDLS and CDR2 is YYNGEE. This CDR3 contains 15 residues. CDR3 protein: CASSQTAVKGEKLFF. The CDR3 DNA sequence: TGTGCCAGCAGCCAAACGGCGGTCAAGGGGGAAAAACTGTTTTTT.

V usage is TRBV4-3 and J usage is TRBJ2-1, with no clear D. Trimming removed 4 bases from V and 2 bases from J, with 9 bases in between. Per germline, CDR1 LGHNA and CDR2 YSLEER. The CDR3 loop spans 14 amino acids. DNA for the CDR3: TGCGCCAGCAGCCCGAGAACAGCCTACAATGAGCAGTTCTTC. Translated, it gives CASSPRTAYNEQFF.

This clone was observed a handful of times. This chain joins TRBV25-1 and TRBJ1-2, with 8 bases aligning to TRBD1. J was trimmed by 5 bases and V by 4 bases; bases with no gene match: 9. Germline-derived CDR1 and CDR2 are MGHDK and SYGVNS. The CDR3 spans 15 residues. This CDR3 reads CASSAPGTGYYGYTF. Here the CDR3 DNA reads TGTGCCAGCAGTGCCCCCGGGACAGGATATTATGGCTACACCTTC.

Remarks on this clone: The same CDR3 can be traced to other DNA sequences in this sample. The chain has TRBV9 and TRBJ2-7; 9 bases line up with TRBD1. This CDR3 contains 13 residues. Germline V gene data show CDR1 as SGDLS and CDR2 as YYNGEE. V was pared by 3 bases and J by 4 bases, with 2 bases of the junction left unmatched. DNA for the CDR3: TGTGCCAGCAGCGACGGACAGGGGTACGAGCAGTACTTC. Translation gives CASSDGQGYEQYF.

The CDR3 loop reads CASSVGLAGGIEQFF. DNA for the CDR3: TGTGCCAGCAGCGTAGGGCTAGCGGGGGGGATTGAGCAGTTCTTC. The V and J genes are TRBV9 and TRBJ2-1, with 12 positions matching TRBD2. The V gene end was trimmed by 0 bases and the J gene end by 9 bases; junction bases not matched to a gene: 4. The CDR3 length is 15 residues. Germline CDR1 SGDLS, CDR2 YYNGEE.